What follows are 32 T cell receptor beta chains derived from one specimen sequenced in a study of CD8+CD57+ T cells in acquired aplastic anemia. Template material for TCR beta VDJ and CDR3 profiling consisted of genomic DNA. MiXCR, applied by TCRdb to the reads, yields one record per CDR3 protein. Of some 200,000 distinct CDR3 sequences in the sample, under 55% were seen once. Patients included in sequencing had previously demonstrated CD8+CD57+ cell expansion by flow cytometry. Sequencing was carried out using sorted CD4+, CD8+, or CD8+CD57+ T cells (not recorded which) from PBMCs. All receptors come from a human donor with aplastic anemia.

The sample holds many counts of this clonotype. The J gene is TRBJ2-1, the V gene TRBV20-1; possibly TRBD2 for D (5 bases). CDR3 length equals 14 residues. V was cut by 5 bases and J by 0 bases, with 11 bases left in between. Germline assignment: CDR1 DFQATT and CDR2 SNEGSKA (reference sequence). CDR3: CSARTGSSYNEQFF. The CDR3 nucleotides are TGCAGTGCTCGGACTGGGAGCTCCTACAATGAGCAGTTCTTC.

This clonotype was counted at least ten times. The rearrangement uses TRBV20-1 and TRBJ1-5; a possible D gene is TRBD1 (6 bases). V lost 1 base to trimming and J lost 6 bases, with 13 bases between them. The CDR3 has 14 residues. CDR1 and CDR2 from the germline V gene are DFQATT and SNEGSKA (reference sequence). CDR3 sequence: CSARAGQTTQPQHF. The CDR3 DNA sequence: TGCAGTGCTAGAGCTGGACAGACAACTCAGCCCCAGCATTTT.

The chain couples TRBV14 to TRBJ1-1; a weak D match, TRBD1 (5 bases). Germline V CDR1 and CDR2: SGHDN, FVKESK. The germline V and J ends were trimmed by 1 base and 6 bases, with 15 bases remaining between them. This CDR3 contains 15 residues. The CDR3 DNA is TGTGCCAGCAGCCAAGCCCTTAGAGGGGCAGCTGAAGCTTTCTTT. Amino acid sequence: CASSQALRGAAEAFF.

This chain links TRBV28 with TRBJ1-1, with 8 positions matching TRBD1. Germline V lookup: CDR1 MDHEN, CDR2 SYDVKM. Losses at the gene ends were 4 bases for V and 6 bases for J; bases not matched to a gene: 16. This CDR3 spans 17 amino acids. CDR3 region: CASSSPKTAGGMSEAFF. In DNA form, the CDR3 reads TGTGCCAGCAGTTCCCCCAAGACGGCAGGGGGCATGTCTGAAGCTTTCTTT.

This chain links TRBV9 with TRBJ2-7; 8 bases are shared with TRBD1. CDR1 and CDR2 from the germline V gene are SGDLS and YYNGEE. J gave up 3 bases and V 3 bases, and 5 bases lay outside the gene matches. The CDR3 spans 14 residues. CDR3 region: CASSAQGQVYEQYF. In DNA form, the CDR3 reads TGTGCCAGCAGCGCCCAGGGACAGGTCTACGAGCAGTACTTC.

This clonotype was detected ten times or more. This chain uses TRBV10-3 with TRBJ1-1; TRBD1 matches at 9 bases. The CDR3 sequence is 15 residues long. Germline CDR1 reads ENHRY; CDR2 reads SYGVKD. V lost 3 bases, J lost 1 base, and 3 bases stayed unmatched. The CDR3 DNA follows: TGTGCCATCAGTGACCAGGACAGGGGGAACACTGAAGCTTTCTTT. Its translation: CAISDQDRGNTEAFF.

This clonotype was picked up many times. This rearrangement joins TRBV19 to TRBJ2-1, with TRBD2 matching 11 bases. CDR1 is LNHDA, CDR2 SQIVND, per germline (reference sequence). This CDR3 comprises 14 residues. Trimming took 6 bases from V and 4 from J; bases not matched to a gene: 2. CDR3: CASRPSGGYNEQFF. For the CDR3, the DNA is TGTGCCAGTAGGCCTAGCGGGGGGTACAATGAGCAGTTCTTC.

This clonotype came up once. A much larger clone differs from this one at a single base, so this may be a read error. The chain couples TRBV9 to TRBJ2-7, with 9 bases identical to TRBD1. V trimming: 7 bases; J trimming: 6 bases; junction bases outside the gene matches: 17. This CDR3 spans 16 amino acids. Germline V CDR1 and CDR2: SGDLS, YYNGEE. The CDR3 nucleotides are TGTGCCAGCGGTAGGACACCGGGACAGGGCCGTGCCGAGCAGTACTTC. This gives the protein CASGRTPGQGRAEQYF.

For the CDR3, the DNA is TGTGCCTGGAGGTTGGGACAATCGGGAAAACTGTTTTTT. Protein sequence: CAWRLGQSGKLFF. The gene calls are TRBV30 and TRBJ1-4; D might be TRBD1 (6 bases). The V end was cut by 3 bases, the J end by 10 bases, with 15 bases between. The CDR3 consists of 13 residues. Germline CDR1 reads GTSNPN; CDR2 reads SVGIG (reference sequence). Supplemented by reference TRBV30 and TRBJ1-4, the full variable domain reads SQTIHQWPATLVQPVGSPLSLECTVEGTSNPNLYWYRQAAGRGLQLLFYSVGIGQISSEVPQNLSASRPQDRQFILSSKKLLLSDSGFYLCAWRLGQSGKLFFGSGTQLSVL.

Of note for this clonotype: One junction end does not reproduce the germline sequence, and a read error may be involved. The chain couples TRBV12-3 or TRBV12-4 to TRBJ2-1; 11 nucleotides match TRBD1. The CDR3 loop spans 14 amino acids. CDR3 protein: CASNLGQGANEQFF. For the CDR3, the DNA is TGTGCCAGCAATTTAGGACAGGGGGCCAATGAGCAGTTCTTC.

As concerns this clonotype: This could be a read error, since a much larger clone is one nucleotide away. The chain joins TRBV5-1 to TRBJ2-3, with D unclear. The length of the CDR3 is 14 residues. Germline assignment: CDR1 SGHRS and CDR2 YFSETQ. Written as DNA, the CDR3 is TGCGCCAGCAGCTTGGGGAGTAGCAAAGATACGCAGTATTTT. It codes for CASSLGSSKDTQYF.

This chain joins TRBV3-1 and TRBJ1-2; 7 nucleotides line up with TRBD1. The CDR3 consists of 14 residues. Germline CDR1 is LGHDT and CDR2 is YNNKEL (reference sequence). The J segment lost 2 bases and the V segment lost 4 bases, leaving 4 bases of the junction unmatched. CDR3 region: CASSRGGQNYGYTF. In nucleotides, the CDR3 is TGTGCCAGCAGCCGGGGGGGACAGAACTATGGCTACACCTTC.

The rearrangement joins TRBV25-1 to TRBJ1-2; D unresolved. CDR3 length: 13 amino acids. Per the germline V gene, CDR1 is MGHDK and CDR2 is SYGVNS. Trimming cost V 4 bases and J 4 bases, with 10 bases left between them. The CDR3 DNA follows: TGTGCCAGCAGTGTGCGGGATACCTATGGCTACACCTTC. It is translated as CASSVRDTYGYTF.

With respect to this clonotype: One end of the junction varies from germline; a read error may be responsible. This sequence joins TRBV15 and TRBJ1-4; the match to TRBD1 covers 7 bases. The germline CDR1 and CDR2 sequences are LNHNV and YYDKDF (reference sequence). The CDR3 loop spans 14 amino acids. CDR3: CATSGRGTNEKLFF. CDR3 bases: TGTGCCACCAGCGGCAGGGGGACTAATGAAAAACTGTTTTTC. Full variable domain (remainder filled in from reference TRBV15 and TRBJ1-4): DAMVIQNPRYQVTQFGKPVTLSCSQTLNHNVMYWYQQKSSQAPKLLFHYYDKDFNNEADTPDNFQSRRPNTSFCFLDIRSPGLGDTAMYLCATSGRGTNEKLFFGSGTQLSVL.

This clonotype was observed many times. The chain links TRBV10-2 to TRBJ2-1, with 11 bases that match TRBD1. In germline, CDR1 is WSHSY, CDR2 SAAADI. The CDR3 is 14 residues long. J lost 10 bases, V lost 4 bases, and 6 bases had no gene match. In nucleotides, the CDR3 is TGCGCCAGCAGTGTTGGACAGGGGGCTTTCGAGCAGTTCTTC. This encodes CASSVGQGAFEQFF.

Comment on this clonotype: A much larger clonotype is one base distant, so this may be a read error. The chain joins TRBV4-1 to TRBJ1-4; D remains ambiguous. Germline-derived CDR1 and CDR2 are MGHRA and YSYEKL. The CDR3 spans 16 residues. The CDR3 DNA sequence: TGCGCCAGCAGCGTGGCGGTGGGAGATACTAATGAAAGACTGTTTTTT. Translating gives CASSVAVGDTNERLFF.

There are a few counts of this clonotype. In nucleotides, the CDR3 is TGTGCCAGCAGCCATGAGGGAGGACTAGCGGGTCTCAATGAGCAGTTCTTC. Translating it yields CASSHEGGLAGLNEQFF. The chain is built from TRBV4-2 and TRBJ2-1; 11 bases fit TRBD2. J gave up 6 bases and V 3 bases, and 10 bases lay outside the gene matches. CDR3 length equals 17 residues. The germline CDR1 and CDR2 sequences are LGHNA and YNFKEQ.

The gene calls are TRBV20-1 and TRBJ1-1; 9 bases align to TRBD1. Germline CDR1 and CDR2: DFQATT and SNEGSKA (reference sequence). Unmatched junction bases numbered 0, after V lost 1 base and J lost 3 bases. CDR3 length: 13 amino acids. Here the CDR3 reads CSARGTGDTEAFF. The CDR3 bases are TGCAGTGCTAGAGGGACAGGGGACACTGAAGCTTTCTTT.

The chain is built from TRBV7-2 and TRBJ1-2; possible D gene TRBD1, 6 bases. The germline V and J ends were trimmed by 0 bases and 7 bases, with 12 bases remaining between them. The CDR3 sequence is 14 residues long. The germline CDR1 and CDR2 sequences are SGHTA and FQGNSA. In DNA, the CDR3 is TGTGCCAGCAGCTTAGCTCCGGGGGCGGGTGGCTACACCTTC. Residues: CASSLAPGAGGYTF.

The table lists this clonotype with many counts. CDR3 sequence reads: CASGRQGPRQPQHF. The CDR3 nucleotides read TGTGCCAGCGGACGACAGGGTCCGAGGCAGCCCCAGCATTTT. V is TRBV6-5 and J is TRBJ1-5, with TRBD1 matching over 7 bases. Trimming removed 8 bases from V and 7 bases from J; junction bases left unmatched: 11. The CDR3 extends over 14 amino acids. Per germline, CDR1 MNHEY and CDR2 SVGAGI.

This clonotype was seen ten or more times. This chain links TRBV10-3 with TRBJ1-3, with 7 bases matching TRBD1. The CDR3 contains 16 residues. The junction had 6 bases not matched to a gene; V was cut back by 4 bases and J by 0 bases. Germline V gene data show CDR1 as ENHRY and CDR2 as SYGVKD. CDR3 sequence (DNA): TGTGCCATCAGTGGGGGACAGACGATCTCTGGAAACACCATATATTTT. Protein sequence: CAISGGQTISGNTIYF.

The V gene is TRBV2, the J gene TRBJ1-2; 7 nucleotides align to TRBD1. CDR1 and CDR2 from the germline V gene are SNHLY and FYNNEI. V was clipped by 8 bases and J by 2 bases; unmatched bases: 8. The CDR3 covers 14 residues. Here the CDR3 reads CASVTTGLNYGYTF. The CDR3 nucleotides are TGTGCCAGCGTGACGACAGGGCTCAACTATGGCTACACCTTC.

In this sample, this clonotype turned up a few times. The gene calls are TRBV6-5 and TRBJ2-1, with TRBD2 matching 8 bases. The CDR3 is made up of 15 amino acids. From germline, CDR1 is MNHEY and CDR2 SVGAGI. J was trimmed by 8 bases and V by 5 bases; bases with no gene match: 11. CDR3 residues: CASSEPGLGVYEQFF. The DNA of the CDR3 is TGTGCCAGCAGTGAGCCGGGACTAGGGGTATATGAGCAGTTCTTC.

This clonotype was observed a handful of times. This sequence joins TRBV7-2 and TRBJ2-3, with 7 positions matching TRBD2. V lost 2 bases and J lost 5; bases outside the gene matches: 7. The CDR3 is 15 amino acids. The V gene's germline CDR1 is SGHTA and CDR2 FQGNSA. The CDR3 reads CASSLSSGGLDTQYF. As DNA, the CDR3 is TGTGCCAGCAGCTTATCATCCGGGGGGTTAGATACGCAGTATTTT.

This clonotype was counted only a few times. The J gene is TRBJ2-1, the V gene TRBV2; tentatively, D is TRBD1 (6 bases). Germline loops: CDR1 SNHLY, CDR2 FYNNEI. This CDR3 has 12 residues. The V gene lost 6 bases and the J gene lost 7 bases, with 10 bases spanning the gap. DNA of the CDR3: TGTGCCAGCAGGGACAGACCAAATGAGCAGTTCTTC. It yields the protein CASRDRPNEQFF.

The chain is built from TRBV6-1 and TRBJ2-5, with D perhaps TRBD2 (7 bases). The CDR3 consists of 14 residues. V lost 7 bases and J 1 base, leaving 13 bases between the germline ends. Germline CDR1 reads MNHNS; CDR2 reads SASEGT. The CDR3 reads CASKPGGVQETQYF. The CDR3 DNA is TGTGCCAGCAAACCGGGGGGCGTCCAAGAGACCCAGTACTTC.

The chain is built from TRBV15 and TRBJ2-7; TRBD1 matches 7 bases. Trimming cost V 5 bases and J 4 bases; bases outside gene matches: 8. The germline gives CDR1 LNHNV, CDR2 YYDKDF (reference sequence). The CDR3 is made up of 14 amino acids. The CDR3 region has the DNA TGTGCCACCAGCCTCGACAGGGTCCGGTACGAGCAGTACTTC. This encodes CATSLDRVRYEQYF. Looking up the rest from reference TRBV15 and TRBJ2-7 gives the full variable domain: DAMVIQNPRYQVTQFGKPVTLSCSQTLNHNVMYWYQQKSSQAPKLLFHYYDKDFNNEADTPDNFQSRRPNTSFCFLDIRSPGLGDTAMYLCATSLDRVRYEQYFGPGTRLTVT.

This sequence joins TRBV15 and TRBJ2-7; 8 bases line up with TRBD1. Trimming at V came to 0 bases and at J to 3 bases, leaving 4 bases not matched to a gene. This CDR3 is built from 15 residues. The V gene's germline CDR1 is LNHNV and CDR2 YYDKDF (reference sequence). The CDR3 spells CATSRDPGQDYEQYF. CDR3 DNA: TGTGCCACCAGCAGAGATCCGGGACAGGACTACGAGCAGTACTTC.

This chain connects TRBV7-8 to TRBJ2-5; D ambiguous. The ends were cut back, 4 bases at V and 5 bases at J, with 17 bases in the middle. The CDR3 consists of 15 residues. From germline, CDR1 is SGHVS and CDR2 FQNEAQ. This CDR3 reads CASSWNNLGRETQYF. The CDR3 region has the DNA TGTGCCAGCAGCTGGAACAACCTCGGGCGGGAGACCCAGTACTTC.

This chain links TRBV7-6 with TRBJ1-6; TRBD1 matches 10 bases. Per the germline V gene, CDR1 is SGHVS and CDR2 is FNYEAQ. This CDR3 is built from 15 residues. The trim removed 2 bases at V and 8 bases at J, leaving 3 bases unmatched. The chain's CDR3 is CASSLQGTGDSPLHF. The CDR3 bases are TGTGCCAGCAGCTTACAGGGGACAGGGGATTCACCCCTCCACTTT. Looking up the rest from reference TRBV7-6 and TRBJ1-6 gives the full variable domain: GAGVSQSPRYKVTKRGQDVALRCDPISGHVSLYWYRQALGQGPEFLTYFNYEAQQDKSGLPNDRFSAERPEGSISTLTIQRTEQRDSAMYRCASSLQGTGDSPLHFGNGTRLTVT.

V is TRBV29-1 and J is TRBJ2-7; 10 bases line up with TRBD1. Germline V gene data show CDR1 as SQVTM and CDR2 as ANQGSEA. Unmatched junction bases numbered 8, after V lost 6 bases and J lost 6 bases. CDR3 length: 13 residues. CDR3 nucleotides: TGCAGCGTGGCTCGGGACAGGGGTACCGAGCAGTACTTC. As protein: CSVARDRGTEQYF.

This rearrangement joins TRBV20-1 to TRBJ2-3; 14 bases map to TRBD2. Germline CDR1 is DFQATT and CDR2 is SNEGSKA (reference sequence). This CDR3 comprises 15 residues. V gave up 4 bases and J gave up 11 bases; unmatched junction bases: 11. The CDR3 nucleotides read TGCAGTGCTAAGACCGGGACTAGCGGGGGTTACGAGCAGTATTTT. This codes for CSAKTGTSGGYEQYF.